Listed here are 24 T cell receptor beta chains from one sample, sequenced in a study of shared clonotypes between healthy human individuals. The repertoire was sequenced with immunoSEQ multiplex PCR; TCRdb's copy has only in-frame clones and lacks some. The sample includes 500,000 or so clones, around 96% of them seen just once. The sample was naive CD4+ T cells sorted from blood. Subset meaning: CD45RA+ positively selected. Receptor source: a woman in her 30s in good health.

The rearrangement links TRBV5-1 to TRBJ1-3; TRBD1 is a possible D gene (5 bases). The CDR3 covers 14 residues. With 0 bases removed from V and 2 bases from J, the gap between germline ends came to 6 bases. Germline loops: CDR1 SGHRS, CDR2 YFSETQ. CDR3 residues: CASSLGDAGNTIYF. In DNA, the CDR3 is TGCGCCAGCAGCTTGGGGGACGCTGGAAACACCATATATTTT.

This chain uses TRBV28 with TRBJ1-4; no firm D call. CDR3 length equals 13 residues. The V end was cut by 3 bases, the J end by 7 bases, with 9 bases between. Germline V gene sequence: CDR1 MDHEN, CDR2 SYDVKM. The CDR3, as DNA: TGTGCCAGCAGTTTTCCTGTAATTGAAAAACTGTTTTTT. It codes for CASSFPVIEKLFF.

The chain couples TRBV5-6 to TRBJ1-1; no reliable D call. V was pared by 3 bases and J by 4 bases, with 13 bases between. Germline CDR1 reads SGHDT; CDR2 reads YYEEEE. This CDR3 is 14 amino acids long. The CDR3 is CASSYFNSATEAFF. DNA of the CDR3: TGTGCCAGCAGCTATTTCAATTCGGCCACTGAAGCTTTCTTT.

The CDR3 DNA follows: TGCGCCAGCAGCCTGGGACGGGGGGCTGGGACAGATACGCAGTATTTT. Amino acid sequence: CASSLGRGAGTDTQYF. The J gene is TRBJ2-3, the V gene TRBV5-1; perhaps TRBD2 as D (7 bases). This CDR3 is 16 amino acids long. Germline CDR1 and CDR2: SGHRS and YFSETQ. Trimming cost V 4 bases and J 3 bases, with 18 bases left between them.

The rearrangement joins TRBV7-6 to TRBJ2-7; TRBD2 might be the D (5 bases). CDR3 length: 13 residues. V lost 6 bases, J lost 1 base, and 10 bases lay in between. Germline V gene data show CDR1 as SGHVS and CDR2 as FNYEAQ. CDR3: CASSSSGSYEQYF. CDR3 bases: TGTGCCAGCAGTTCAAGCGGATCCTACGAGCAGTACTTC.

In nucleotides, the CDR3 is TGTGCCAGCAGCTTAGGGCAGGGTAGCGAGCAGTACTTC. Encoded protein: CASSLGQGSEQYF. J is TRBJ2-7 and V is TRBV13; D is possibly TRBD1 (5 bases). V gave up 0 bases and J gave up 6 bases, with 9 bases separating them. The CDR3 is 13 residues long. Germline V gene data show CDR1 as PRHDT and CDR2 as FYEKMQ (reference sequence).

The chain couples TRBV5-6 to TRBJ2-7; 12 nucleotides match TRBD2. This CDR3 contains 17 residues. From germline, CDR1 is SGHDT and CDR2 YYEEEE. The junction had 14 bases not matched to a gene; V was cut back by 7 bases and J by 3 bases. This chain's CDR3 is CASYPRTSGNPNYEQYF. The CDR3 region has the DNA TGTGCCAGCTACCCCCGGACTAGCGGGAACCCAAACTACGAGCAGTACTTC.

This clone was found a few times. The chain uses TRBV6-5 and TRBJ2-1, with a possible D match to TRBD2 (6 bases). The V and J ends lost 10 bases and 4 bases respectively, with 14 bases between them. CDR1 is MNHEY and CDR2 is SVGAGI in the germline V gene. This CDR3 comprises 13 residues. The CDR3 DNA sequence: TGTGCCACCAAAATCGGGACTTACAATGAGCAGTTCTTC. Its translation: CATKIGTYNEQFF.

The chain is built from TRBV30 and TRBJ2-7; tentative D call: TRBD2 (6 bases). The ends were cut back, 0 bases at V and 2 bases at J, with 11 bases in the middle. Germline assignment: CDR1 GTSNPN and CDR2 SVGIG (reference sequence). This CDR3 is 14 amino acids long. CDR3 sequence reads: CAWSVWRDPYEQYF. In DNA form, the CDR3 reads TGTGCCTGGAGTGTATGGCGGGATCCCTACGAGCAGTACTTC.

The gene calls are TRBV2 and TRBJ1-4; D gene uncertain. Germline-derived CDR1 and CDR2 are SNHLY and FYNNEI. The CDR3 is 12 residues long. V lost 3 bases to trimming and J lost 8 bases, with 7 bases between them. CDR3 in DNA: TGTGCCAGCAGTGAGCTTAGGGAAAAACTGTTTTTT. Residues: CASSELREKLFF. Supplemented by reference TRBV2 and TRBJ1-4, the full variable domain reads EPEVTQTPSHQVTQMGQEVILRCVPISNHLYFYWYRQILGQKVEFLVSFYNNEISEKSEIFDDQFSVERPDGSNFTLKIRSTKLEDSAMYFCASSELREKLFFGSGTQLSVL.

This sequence joins TRBV10-3 and TRBJ1-5, with a possible D match to TRBD1 (5 bases). V lost 10 bases and J 0 bases, leaving 7 bases between the germline ends. Germline V gene data show CDR1 as ENHRY and CDR2 as SYGVKD. The CDR3 totals 12 residues. CDR3 sequence reads: CATGGSNQPQHF. The CDR3 coding sequence is TGTGCCACCGGGGGTAGCAATCAGCCCCAGCATTTT.

This rearrangement joins TRBV7-9 to TRBJ2-1, with 12 positions matching TRBD2. V trimming: 1 base; J trimming: 9 bases; junction bases outside the gene matches: 4. From germline, CDR1 is SEHNR and CDR2 FQNEAQ (reference sequence). CDR3 length equals 15 residues. The CDR3: CASSLGPSGRVEQFF. For the CDR3, the DNA is TGTGCCAGCAGCTTAGGTCCTAGCGGGAGGGTTGAGCAGTTCTTC.

The gene calls are TRBV6-5 and TRBJ2-2; 9 bases match TRBD2. V lost 10 bases to trimming and J lost 4 bases; unmatched junction nucleotides: 7. This CDR3 region has 14 residues. In germline, CDR1 is MNHEY, CDR2 SVGAGI. CDR3: CATSNSGSTGELFF. The DNA of the CDR3 is TGTGCCACCAGCAATAGCGGGAGCACCGGGGAGCTGTTTTTT.

V gene TRBV4-2 combines with J gene TRBJ2-1, with 10 nucleotides matching TRBD2. From germline, CDR1 is LGHNA and CDR2 YNFKEQ. The CDR3 is made up of 16 amino acids. With V trimmed by 5 bases and J by 8 bases, 12 bases remained unmatched. The CDR3 region is CASSVFSSGSIDEQFF. CDR3 DNA sequence: TGTGCCAGCAGCGTCTTCTCTAGCGGGAGTATCGATGAGCAGTTCTTC.

This chain links TRBV19 with TRBJ1-1; D gene unclear. V lost 5 bases and J 5 bases, leaving 9 bases between the germline ends. This CDR3 comprises 12 residues. Germline V gives CDR1 LNHDA, CDR2 SQIVND (reference sequence). The CDR3 spells CASSPGRTEAFF. The CDR3 bases are TGTGCCAGTAGTCCAGGTCGGACTGAAGCTTTCTTT.

V is TRBV28 and J is TRBJ2-3; 7 nucleotides match TRBD1. V trimming: 6 bases; J trimming: 6 bases; junction bases outside the gene matches: 9. Germline-derived CDR1 and CDR2 are MDHEN and SYDVKM. The CDR3 contains 14 residues. The CDR3 spells CASSPTGFLDTQYF. CDR3 DNA sequence: TGTGCCAGCAGCCCGACAGGGTTTCTGGATACGCAGTATTTT.

As to this clone: The junction does not match germline at one end; this may be a read error. The V call is TRBV7-2, the J call TRBJ1-3; 7 nucleotides agree with TRBD1. The CDR3 contains 14 residues. Germline CDR1 and CDR2: SGHTA and FQGNSA. CDR3 coding DNA: TGTGCCAGCAGCTTAGCGTTAGACCTGACAGGGACCGATTTT. Its translation is CASSLALDLTGTDF.

The J gene is TRBJ1-1, the V gene TRBV6-5, with 8 bases lining up with TRBD1. V gave up 10 bases and J gave up 3 bases; unmatched junction bases: 10. This CDR3 contains 14 residues. CDR1 is MNHEY and CDR2 is SVGAGI in the germline V gene. CDR3 sequence (DNA): TGTGCCACCAACCCTACAGGGGGTTACACTGAAGCTTTCTTT. Its protein is CATNPTGGYTEAFF.

This rearrangement joins TRBV5-1 to TRBJ2-3; D ambiguous. Trimming took off 4 bases at V and 2 bases at J, with 11 bases between the two ends. Germline loops: CDR1 SGHRS, CDR2 YFSETQ. The CDR3 spans 14 residues. For the CDR3, the DNA is TGCGCCAGCAGCCTCAGAACTAACACAGATACGCAGTATTTT. This translates into CASSLRTNTDTQYF.

This clone has just a few counts. The V gene is TRBV19, the J gene TRBJ1-4; perhaps TRBD1 as D (5 bases). The CDR3 is made up of 12 amino acids. V lost 8 bases to trimming and J lost 7 bases, with 11 bases between them. CDR1 is LNHDA and CDR2 is SQIVND in the germline V gene (reference sequence). The chain's CDR3 is CASRDGVEKLFF. DNA for the CDR3: TGTGCCAGTCGGGACGGAGTTGAAAAACTGTTTTTT.

This sequence joins TRBV5-8 and TRBJ1-3; no firm D call. From germline, CDR1 is SGHTS and CDR2 YDEGEE. The germline V and J ends were trimmed by 6 bases and 0 bases, with 4 bases remaining between them. The CDR3 contains 12 residues. CDR3 in amino acids: CASTTSGNTIYF. The CDR3, as DNA: TGTGCCAGCACCACCTCTGGAAACACCATATATTTT.

Details on this clone: The sample holds other DNA sequences that translate to the same CDR3. The rearrangement uses TRBV5-1 and TRBJ1-4; D gene uncertain. Germline V gene data show CDR1 as SGHRS and CDR2 as YFSETQ. The CDR3 is 15 amino acids. The V end lost 0 bases, the J end lost 0 bases, and 6 bases lay between the germline ends. The CDR3 protein is CASSLVGATNEKLFF. The CDR3 DNA is TGCGCCAGCAGCTTGGTTGGAGCAACTAATGAAAAACTGTTTTTT.

This chain uses TRBV4-2 with TRBJ2-7; TRBD2 agrees at 7 bases. CDR1 and CDR2 (germline): LGHNA, YNFKEQ. The V gene end was trimmed by 3 bases and the J gene end by 2 bases; junction bases not matched to a gene: 10. The CDR3 length is 16 residues. The CDR3 DNA reads TGTGCCAGCAGCCATAAATATGCGGGAGAGACCTACGAGCAGTACTTC. It yields the protein CASSHKYAGETYEQYF.

This chain links TRBV4-1 with TRBJ2-7; no firm D call. CDR3 length: 14 amino acids. CDR1 MGHRA and CDR2 YSYEKL come from the germline V gene. The V end lost 1 base, the J end lost 0 bases, and 7 bases lay between the germline ends. The CDR3 bases are TGCGCCAGCAGCCAAGTTATCCGCTCCTACGAGCAGTACTTC. Translation: CASSQVIRSYEQYF.